Listed below are T cell receptor beta chains from one sample, sequenced in a study of regulatory T cells in long-lasting Graves disease. TCRdb ran MiXCR on the multiplex PCR reads and lists one entry per CDR3 protein. The sample contains 250,000 or so distinct CDR3 sequences, around a sixth of which appear only once. This sample was shared with a second study, whose subject was T cells in Graves' hyperthyroidism and ophthalmopathy.

Sequenced here: peripheral blood mononuclear cells (PBMCs), sampled at new diagnosis, from a patient treated with antithyroid drugs. The receptors were sampled from a woman aged 25 to 39 with Graves disease. Each CDR3 is given with its conserved first and last residue. D genes are given only for firm matches. For some rows the clone size is stated as once, few or many, or as a class when expanded; others skip it.

d_gene | abundance | j_gene | v_gene | CDR3aa | CDR3nt
NA | many | TRBJ1-4 | TRBV27 | CASRVWTDEKLFF | TGTGCCAGCAGGGTATGGACAGATGAAAAACTGTTTTTT
TRBD1 | many | TRBJ1-2 | TRBV27 | CASGSGTGEVNYGYTF | TGTGCCAGCGGATCCGGGACAGGTGAAGTTAACTATGGCTACACCTTC
NA | many | TRBJ2-7 | TRBV12-3/TRBV12-4 | CASSLMRNSYEQYF | TGTGCCAGCAGTTTAATGAGGAACTCCTACGAGCAGTACTTC
NA | many | TRBJ1-5 | TRBV6-1 | CASGPYSNQPQHF | TGTGCCAGCGGACCTTATAGCAATCAGCCCCAGCATTTT
TRBD2 | once | TRBJ2-7 | TRBV20-1 | CSARDSTSGGYEQYF | TGCAGTGCTAGAGACTCGACTAGCGGGGGGTACGAGCAGTACTTC
NA | many | TRBJ1-2 | TRBV5-1 | CASSLGQLLNGYTF | TGTGCCAGCAGCTTGGGGCAGCTCTTAAATGGCTACACCTTC
NA | NA | TRBJ1-1 | TRBV19 | CASSIIAEDGTEAFF | TGTGCCAGTAGTATAATCGCGGAGGATGGCACTGAAGCTTTCTTT
TRBD2 | few | TRBJ2-7 | TRBV20-1 | CSAHRGGVEQYF | TGCAGTGCCCACCGGGGGGGCGTGGAGCAGTACTTC
NA | many | TRBJ1-3 | TRBV6-1 | CASSEVGWGF | TGTGCCAGCAGTGAAGTAGGGTGGGGTTTT
NA | NA | TRBJ1-2 | TRBV7-2 | CASSPQATNYGYTF | TGTGCCAGCAGCCCTCAGGCCACCAACTATGGCTACACCTTC
NA | many | TRBJ1-4 | TRBV2 | CASIGSRGEKLFF | TGTGCCAGCATCGGTTCTCGGGGGGAAAAACTGTTTTTT
NA | many | TRBJ1-2 | TRBV6-1 | CASSEHRRGGYTF | TGTGCCAGCAGTGAACACAGGCGGGGAGGCTACACCTTC
TRBD1 | many | TRBJ1-2 | TRBV20-1 | CSAGYRGRYGYTF | TGCAGTGCAGGATACAGGGGCCGGTATGGCTACACCTTC
NA | many | TRBJ1-2 | TRBV7-9 | CASSFLAMDGYTF | TGTGCCAGCAGCTTCTTGGCTATGGATGGCTACACCTTC
NA | many | TRBJ1-2 | TRBV20-1 | CSARVSGLIGGYTF | TGCAGTGCTAGAGTTTCAGGTTTGATCGGAGGCTACACCTTC
NA | many | TRBJ2-2 | TRBV20-1 | CSASEGFAGELFF | TGCAGTGCTAGCGAGGGATTTGCCGGGGAGCTGTTTTTT
NA | many | TRBJ2-1 | TRBV7-2 | CASSSFYNEQFF | TGTGCCAGCAGCTCTTTCTACAATGAGCAGTTCTTC
TRBD1 | many | TRBJ1-2 | TRBV12-3/TRBV12-4 | CASSLAPGQGGSGYTF | TGTGCCAGCAGTTTAGCGCCAGGACAGGGAGGGAGCGGCTACACCTTC
NA | NA | TRBJ1-1 | TRBV9 | CASSVGVRAEEAFF | TGTGCCAGCAGCGTAGGGGTTCGGGCAGAAGAAGCTTTCTTT
NA | many | TRBJ1-2 | TRBV18 | CASSPPGYYGYTF | TGTGCCAGCTCACCACCAGGGTACTATGGCTACACCTTC
NA | NA | TRBJ2-3 | TRBV27 | CASSDPGAGTDTQYF | TGTGCCAGCAGCGATCCAGGGGCGGGCACAGATACGCAGTATTTT
NA | NA | TRBJ2-2 | TRBV6-2/TRBV6-3 | CASSGFFGGTGELFF | TGTGCCAGCAGTGGGTTCTTCGGTGGTACCGGGGAGCTGTTTTTT
TRBD1 | NA | TRBJ2-7 | TRBV15 | CATSRDATGGRYEQYF | TGTGCCACCAGCAGAGATGCCACAGGGGGTAGGTACGAGCAGTACTTC
NA | NA | TRBJ1-4 | TRBV12-3/TRBV12-4 | CASRVGTVNEKLFF | TGTGCCAGCAGGGTGGGGACCGTGAATGAAAAACTGTTTTTT
NA | many | TRBJ2-5 | TRBV11-2 | CASSLVPGVQETQYF | TGTGCCAGCAGCTTAGTGCCGGGGGTCCAAGAGACCCAGTACTTC
TRBD1 | many | TRBJ2-5 | TRBV2 | CASRAGGGRQETQYF | TGTGCCAGCAGGGCAGGGGGCGGACGGCAAGAGACCCAGTACTTC
NA | many | TRBJ2-7 | TRBV12-5 | CASGLVLGPSYSYEQYF | TGTGCTAGTGGTTTGGTACTGGGGCCATCGTACTCCTACGAGCAGTACTTC
TRBD1 | few | TRBJ1-3 | TRBV5-4 | CASSTGQGFSGNTIYF | TGTGCCAGCAGCACCGGACAGGGGTTCTCTGGAAACACCATATATTTT
TRBD1 | NA | TRBJ2-3 | TRBV5-1 | CASSFWAGQGATTDTQYF | TGCGCCAGCAGCTTTTGGGCCGGACAGGGGGCTACCACAGATACGCAGTATTTT
NA | NA | TRBJ1-5 | TRBV5-1 | CASSQDGGTNQPQHF | TGCGCCAGCAGCCAAGATGGCGGGACAAATCAGCCCCAGCATTTT
TRBD1 | many | TRBJ1-1 | TRBV5-1 | CASSFDRGQRAFF | TGCGCCAGCAGCTTTGACAGGGGGCAAAGGGCTTTCTTT
NA | many | TRBJ1-1 | TRBV6-1 | CASTRQMNTEAFF | TGTGCCAGCACCAGACAGATGAACACTGAAGCTTTCTTT
NA | many | TRBJ1-2 | TRBV3-1 | CASSQADSYYGYTF | TGTGCCAGCAGCCAAGCCGACAGCTACTATGGCTACACCTTC
NA | NA | TRBJ1-4 | TRBV7-9 | CASSFGDATNEKLFF | TGTGCCAGCAGCTTCGGGGACGCAACTAATGAAAAACTGTTTTTT
NA | many | TRBJ2-2 | TRBV5-1 | CASSLGDTKGELFF | TGCGCCAGCAGCTTGGGGGACACGAAGGGGGAGCTGTTTTTT
TRBD1 | many | TRBJ2-7 | TRBV4-2 | CASSQFRDSNYEQYF | TGTGCCAGCAGCCAATTCCGGGACAGCAACTACGAGCAGTACTTC
TRBD1 | NA | TRBJ1-5 | TRBV30 | CAWSVHGRQGPNQPQHF | TGTGCCTGGAGTGTACACGGTCGACAGGGCCCGAATCAGCCCCAGCATTTT
TRBD2 | many | TRBJ2-1 | TRBV7-3 | CASSLKASGGSYNEQFF | TGTGCCAGCAGCTTAAAGGCTAGCGGGGGGTCGTACAATGAGCAGTTCTTC
NA | many | TRBJ2-7 | TRBV20-1 | CSARKVSAYEQYF | TGCAGTGCTAGAAAGGTTTCCGCCTACGAGCAGTACTTC
NA | many | TRBJ1-2 | TRBV5-6 | CASSEIPRDYGYTF | TGTGCCAGCAGTGAGATCCCCCGGGACTATGGCTACACCTTC
NA | many | TRBJ2-5 | TRBV5-1 | CASSFAGMETQYF | TGCGCCAGCAGCTTTGCAGGGATGGAGACCCAGTACTTC
NA | many | TRBJ2-5 | TRBV13 | CASSKGRETQYF | TGTGCCAGCAGCAAAGGCAGGGAGACCCAGTACTTC
TRBD2 | few | TRBJ2-5 | TRBV3-1 | CASSSRLAGGRGTQYF | TGTGCCAGCAGCAGCAGACTAGCGGGGGGCAGGGGGACCCAGTACTTC
NA | many | TRBJ1-4 | TRBV12-3/TRBV12-4 | CASSPLHRQTKKLFF | TGTGCCAGCAGTCCGCTACACCGACAGACGAAAAAACTGTTTTTT
NA | many | TRBJ1-5 | TRBV11-2 | CASSLTEHQPQHF | TGTGCCAGCAGCCTGACAGAGCATCAGCCCCAGCATTTT
TRBD2 | few | TRBJ2-5 | TRBV5-4 | CASSLASGGAGKTQYF | TGTGCCAGCAGCTTGGCCAGCGGGGGGGCCGGAAAGACCCAGTACTTC
NA | many | TRBJ1-2 | TRBV20-1 | CSANPDRFNYGYTF | TGCAGTGCTAACCCCGACAGGTTTAACTATGGCTACACCTTC
TRBD2 | many | TRBJ2-5 | TRBV20-1 | CSAIYRIAGGPDETQYF | TGCAGTGCTATTTATCGTATAGCGGGGGGGCCTGATGAGACCCAGTACTTC
NA | NA | TRBJ2-2 | TRBV5-6 | CASSFGQNTGELFF | TGTGCCAGCAGCTTTGGACAGAACACCGGGGAGCTGTTTTTT
NA | few | TRBJ1-1 | TRBV19 | CASSIAQYTEAFF | TGTGCCAGTAGTATAGCACAGTACACTGAAGCTTTCTTT
NA | few | TRBJ2-3 | TRBV20-1 | CSAMASGAGEYFTDTQYF | TGCAGTGCTATGGCCTCAGGGGCTGGGGAGTACTTCACAGATACGCAGTATTTT
NA | many | TRBJ1-1 | TRBV6-1 | CASRWASDTEAFF | TGTGCCAGCAGGTGGGCCTCGGACACTGAAGCTTTCTTT
TRBD2 | NA | TRBJ2-5 | TRBV29-1 | CSVGGTRLQETQYF | TGCAGCGTTGGAGGGACTAGGCTTCAAGAGACCCAGTACTTC